This T cell receptor (beta chain) was sequenced in a study of T cell changes during pregnancy in multiple sclerosis (dated by TCRdb to about 2019). About the investigation overall: The study examined how the T cell repertoire changed over the course of pregnancy in women with multiple sclerosis.

CDR1 MNHEY and CDR2 SVGAGI were looked up in the germline V gene. Trimming accounts for 11 bases at V and 2 bases at J, while the number of junction bases matched to no gene is 7. Spanning cysteine to phenylalanine, the CDR3 consists of 14 amino acids. The read is trimmed to its CDR3 DNA, 42 bases read in frame from base 1. Regarding this clone: No cognate antigen has been identified for it. Base qualities were left out, and no much larger clone turns up one base away.

Receptors were amplified or captured by the immunoSEQ multiplex PCR assay. The table was pulled from immuneACCESS by TCRdb, which kept in-frame rearrangements only. Such tables lose some clones; where checked, under half of the loss comes from unresolved V genes, and the rest has no known cause. The sample profile shows about 77,000 clones; 90% to 95% of them were found once. 2.5% to 3% of the sample is in the top ten clones. The source is a female donor in good health, enrolled as a control in a pregnancy study. Recombination connected TRBV6-5 to TRBJ2-2, and 8 junction bases match TRBD2. Sequenced here: peripheral blood, sampled after pregnancy. At the DNA level, the sequence is TGTGCCGCAAGCGGGAGACTAAACACCGGGGAGCTGTTTTTT. This is translated as CAASGRLNTGELFF.